This T cell receptor (beta chain) comes out of a study of blood T cell repertoires in COVID-19. Original handling: Amplification with reference gene primers provided the estimates of nucleated cell counts. Generated by immunoSEQ multiplex PCR, the TCRdb table keeps only in-frame clones and is missing some. Clone size and the V and J calls come from that table; the DNA yielded D and trimming. The table shows roughly 84,000 clones, with 80% to 90% occurring only once. Trimming removed 6 bases from V and 1 base from J, with 18 bases in between. The germline V gene has CDR1 MNHEY and CDR2 SVGEGT. The CDR3 sequence is 16 residues long.

The receptor comes from a woman aged 80 or over with acute or convalescent COVID-19. The material sequenced was peripheral blood. The V call is TRBV6-2 or TRBV6-3, the J call TRBJ1-1; D is possibly TRBD1 (5 bases). CDR3 nucleotide sequence: TGTGCCAGCAGCTCCATTGCCACAGGAGAGAACACTGAAGCTTTCTTT. Its protein is CASSSIATGENTEAFF.